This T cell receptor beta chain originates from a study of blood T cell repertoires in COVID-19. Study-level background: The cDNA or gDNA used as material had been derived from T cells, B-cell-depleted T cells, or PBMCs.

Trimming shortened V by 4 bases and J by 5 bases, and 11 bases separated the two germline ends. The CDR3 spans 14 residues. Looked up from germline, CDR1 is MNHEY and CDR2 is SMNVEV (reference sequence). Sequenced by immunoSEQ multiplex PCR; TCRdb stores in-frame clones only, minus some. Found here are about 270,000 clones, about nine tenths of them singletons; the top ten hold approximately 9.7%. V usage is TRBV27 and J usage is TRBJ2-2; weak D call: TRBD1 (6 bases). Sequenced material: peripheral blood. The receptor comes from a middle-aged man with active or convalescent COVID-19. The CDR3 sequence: CASSSWTVTGELFF. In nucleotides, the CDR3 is TGTGCCAGCAGTTCTTGGACAGTAACCGGGGAGCTGTTTTTT.